This is a list of T cell receptor beta chains from one sample in a study of blood T cells in healthy people across ages. Via MiXCR, TCRdb re-called the 5' RACE reads, giving one row per CDR3 protein. The sample holds 1.5 million or so distinct CDR3 sequences, approximately 40% seen once. Sequenced input: blood. The receptor set was obtained from a woman aged 18-29 years in good health. Both conserved end residues are part of each CDR3. The order of the fields is clone size, V gene, J gene, D gene, CDR3 DNA, CDR3 protein. A D gene is named only where the DNA matches it firmly. Only part of the rows carry a size: once, few, many, or a class if the clone is expanded.

abundance: few; v_gene: TRBV20-1; j_gene: TRBJ1-2; d_gene: TRBD1; CDR3nt: TGCAGTGCTAAAACTGGGGACAGCAAAACCTATGGCTACACCTTC; CDR3aa: CSAKTGDSKTYGYTF
abundance: many; v_gene: TRBV29-1; j_gene: TRBJ2-7; d_gene: NA; CDR3nt: TGCAGCGTTGAGCCACAGGGTGAGGACGAGCAGTACTTC; CDR3aa: CSVEPQGEDEQYF
abundance: NA; v_gene: TRBV2; j_gene: TRBJ1-2; d_gene: NA; CDR3nt: TGTGCCAGCAATCCTGGGGGTTACAGTGGGTATGGCTACACCTTC; CDR3aa: CASNPGGYSGYGYTF
abundance: few; v_gene: TRBV20-1; j_gene: TRBJ2-4; d_gene: NA; CDR3nt: TGCAGTGCTAGTGATCCGGGCCGATCTAAAAACATTCAGTACTTC; CDR3aa: CSASDPGRSKNIQYF
abundance: NA; v_gene: TRBV4-2; j_gene: TRBJ2-7; d_gene: NA; CDR3nt: TGTGCCAGCAGCCAAACACAAGACTACGAGCAGTACTTC; CDR3aa: CASSQTQDYEQYF
abundance: NA; v_gene: TRBV29-1; j_gene: TRBJ2-1; d_gene: TRBD1; CDR3nt: TGCAGCGTTGAGAGGGGGCGTCCCCGGGACGAGCAGTTCTTC; CDR3aa: CSVERGRPRDEQFF
abundance: few; v_gene: TRBV28; j_gene: TRBJ2-1; d_gene: TRBD2; CDR3nt: TGTGCCAGCACAGTCGGGGGGGGGTACAATGAGCAGTTCTTC; CDR3aa: CASTVGGGYNEQFF
abundance: once; v_gene: TRBV7-2; j_gene: TRBJ1-2; d_gene: NA; CDR3nt: TGTGCCAGCAGCTTAGGAACAGGCGGACTTATGTATGGCTACACCTTC; CDR3aa: CASSLGTGGLMYGYTF
abundance: NA; v_gene: TRBV4-2; j_gene: TRBJ2-7; d_gene: NA; CDR3nt: TGTGCCAGCAGCCCGTCCCCGGTTGCCGCACTACGTCCGAACTACGAGCAGTACTTC; CDR3aa: CASSPSPVAALRPNYEQYF
abundance: NA; v_gene: TRBV9; j_gene: TRBJ1-1; d_gene: NA; CDR3nt: TGTGCCAGCAGCCATCGACAGACATCGAACACTGAAGCTTTCTTT; CDR3aa: CASSHRQTSNTEAFF
abundance: NA; v_gene: TRBV24-1; j_gene: TRBJ2-1; d_gene: TRBD2; CDR3nt: TGTGCCACCACTGCCTCTAGCGGGAGCTCCTACAATGAGCAGTTCTTC; CDR3aa: CATTASSGSSYNEQFF
abundance: NA; v_gene: TRBV12-5; j_gene: TRBJ1-6; d_gene: TRBD1; CDR3nt: TGTGCTAGTGGCCTTGGACAGGGTGGTTCACCCCTCCACTTT; CDR3aa: CASGLGQGGSPLHF
abundance: NA; v_gene: TRBV4-1; j_gene: TRBJ1-1; d_gene: TRBD1; CDR3nt: TGCGCCAGCAGACGGGGACAGGCCTTTGAAGCTTTCTTT; CDR3aa: CASRRGQAFEAFF
abundance: few; v_gene: TRBV19; j_gene: TRBJ2-1; d_gene: NA; CDR3nt: TGTGCCAGTAGTATCGAAGGGAGTTACAATGAGCAGTTCTTC; CDR3aa: CASSIEGSYNEQFF
abundance: few; v_gene: TRBV18; j_gene: TRBJ2-7; d_gene: NA; CDR3nt: TGTGCCAGCTCACCAATGAAGACCTACGAGCAGTACTTC; CDR3aa: CASSPMKTYEQYF
abundance: NA; v_gene: TRBV11-2; j_gene: TRBJ1-2; d_gene: TRBD1; CDR3nt: TGTGCCAGCAGCTTCGCGAACAGGGGGCGCAGCCCCTATGGCTACACCTTC; CDR3aa: CASSFANRGRSPYGYTF
abundance: NA; v_gene: TRBV27; j_gene: TRBJ2-4; d_gene: TRBD2; CDR3nt: TGTGCCAGCAGTCCCCCCTTACTAGCGGGGGGAAAAAACATTCAGTACTTC; CDR3aa: CASSPPLLAGGKNIQYF
abundance: NA; v_gene: TRBV7-6; j_gene: TRBJ1-6; d_gene: NA; CDR3nt: TGTGCCAGCAGCTCACTTCTGGGGGCCTTGAGTTCACCCCTCCACTTT; CDR3aa: CASSSLLGALSSPLHF
abundance: many; v_gene: TRBV10-3; j_gene: TRBJ2-7; d_gene: TRBD2; CDR3nt: TGTGCCATCAGTGGTCCTAGCGGGAGCTACGAGCAGTACTTC; CDR3aa: CAISGPSGSYEQYF
abundance: NA; v_gene: TRBV20-1; j_gene: TRBJ2-5; d_gene: TRBD2; CDR3nt: TGCAGTGCTAGTGGGACTAGCCCCCTCAATGAGCAGTACTTC; CDR3aa: CSASGTSPLNEQYF
abundance: NA; v_gene: TRBV28; j_gene: TRBJ1-5; d_gene: NA; CDR3nt: TGTGCCAGCAGTCCTAGGGGCGCGGGCAATCAGCCCCAGCATTTT; CDR3aa: CASSPRGAGNQPQHF
abundance: NA; v_gene: TRBV12-3/TRBV12-4; j_gene: TRBJ2-1; d_gene: NA; CDR3nt: TGTGCCAGCAGGGGGTTGGGAAAGCAGTTCTTC; CDR3aa: CASRGLGKQFF
abundance: NA; v_gene: TRBV6-1; j_gene: TRBJ2-1; d_gene: TRBD2; CDR3nt: TGTGCCAGCAGTCTAGCGGGAGGGTCCTACAATAAGCAGTTCTTC; CDR3aa: CASSLAGGSYNKQFF
abundance: NA; v_gene: TRBV3-1; j_gene: TRBJ2-1; d_gene: NA; CDR3nt: TGTGCCAGCAGCCCCGGAGCCATAGTCCCCTACAATGAGCAGTTCTTC; CDR3aa: CASSPGAIVPYNEQFF
abundance: NA; v_gene: TRBV7-2; j_gene: TRBJ2-1; d_gene: NA; CDR3nt: TGTGCCAGCAGCTTATTGGGGATTGAGCAGTTCTTC; CDR3aa: CASSLLGIEQFF
abundance: few; v_gene: TRBV11-2; j_gene: TRBJ1-4; d_gene: TRBD1; CDR3nt: TGTGCCAGCAGCTCTGGGAGAGGGGGGGCCGACAGGGGAAAACTGTTTTTT; CDR3aa: CASSSGRGGADRGKLFF
abundance: NA; v_gene: TRBV10-3; j_gene: TRBJ2-7; d_gene: TRBD2; CDR3nt: TGTGCCATCAGTGACCATGGACTAGCGGGATACAATGAGCAGTACTTC; CDR3aa: CAISDHGLAGYNEQYF